The 10 T cell receptor beta chains below come from one sample, sequenced in a study of blood T cell repertoires in COVID-19. Clones were sequenced by immunoSEQ multiplex PCR, and TCRdb holds only the in-frame ones, with some missing. The sample consists of 250,000 to 350,000 clones, 87% of them appearing once. The sequenced material came from peripheral blood. Source of these receptors: a woman aged 45-65 years who had recovered from COVID-19.

The J gene is TRBJ2-7, the V gene TRBV9; TRBD2 agrees at 13 bases. The germline V gene has CDR1 SGDLS and CDR2 YYNGEE. This CDR3 has 15 residues. V lost 3 bases and J lost 7; bases outside the gene matches: 7. The CDR3 here is CASSERTSGSEEQYF. The CDR3 nucleotides read TGTGCCAGCAGCGAGCGGACTAGCGGGAGTGAAGAGCAGTACTTC.

The chain uses TRBV12-3 or TRBV12-4 and TRBJ1-2, with D perhaps matching TRBD1 (5 bases). V shed 4 bases and J shed 4 bases, with 10 bases lying between them. CDR3 length: 13 amino acids. The CDR3 DNA reads TGTGCCAGCAGTTGGGGGGGTGGCTATGGCTACACCTTC. It yields the protein CASSWGGGYGYTF.

J is TRBJ2-7 and V is TRBV21-1; TRBD2 is the table's D call, not checked against the DNA. TRBV21-1 is termed a pseudogene. CDR3 size: 14 residues. In DNA, the CDR3 is TGTGCCAGCAGCAAAGCGCACGGAGACTACGAGCAGTACTTC. Amino acid sequence: CASSKAHGDYEQYF.

This chain connects TRBV6-5 to TRBJ2-7, with D unresolved. CDR1 and CDR2 (germline): MNHEY, SVGAGI. This CDR3 has 11 residues. V lost 6 bases to trimming and J lost 2 bases, with 5 bases between them. The CDR3 bases are TGTGCCAGCAGAGAGACCTACGAGCAGTACTTC. Its protein is CASRETYEQYF.

V and J are TRBV7-9 and TRBJ1-1, with D unresolved. The CDR3 totals 14 residues. Looked up from germline, CDR1 is SEHNR and CDR2 is FQNEAQ (reference sequence). Deletions cut 0 bases from V and 7 bases from J, with 12 bases between. CDR3 DNA: TGTGCCAGCAGCTTAGCTTTGGGTCGGGGTGAAGCTTTCTTT. Translated, it gives CASSLALGRGEAFF.

This clone was seen a single time. The genes are TRBV4-3 and TRBJ1-1; D remains ambiguous. The germline V and J ends were trimmed by 0 bases and 9 bases, with 5 bases remaining between them. The CDR3 contains 11 residues. Germline V gives CDR1 LGHNA, CDR2 YSLEER. CDR3 bases: TGCGCCAGCAGCCAAGAATCTCAAGCTTTCTTT. Amino acid sequence: CASSQESQAFF.

The V call is TRBV14, the J call TRBJ1-1; no definite D call. The V gene lost 6 bases and the J gene lost 0 bases, with 8 bases spanning the gap. The CDR3 extends over 13 amino acids. Per the germline V gene, CDR1 is SGHDN and CDR2 is FVKESK. CDR3 DNA sequence: TGTGCCAGCAGTCCGTATTTGAACACTGAAGCTTTCTTT. Protein: CASSPYLNTEAFF.

The chain uses TRBV19 and TRBJ1-5, with D uncertain. Trimming pared 2 bases from V and 0 bases from J, leaving 5 bases between. The V gene's germline CDR1 is LNHDA and CDR2 SQIVND (reference sequence). The CDR3 is made up of 14 amino acids. The CDR3 loop is CASSIQDSNQPQHF. CDR3 bases: TGTGCCAGTAGTATACAGGATAGCAATCAGCCCCAGCATTTT.

V and J are TRBV9 and TRBJ2-7; D might be TRBD2 (6 bases). There are 15 residues in the CDR3. Germline V lookup: CDR1 SGDLS, CDR2 YYNGEE. V lost 4 bases and J lost 1, with 15 bases in between. The CDR3 nucleotides read TGTGCCAGCAGCCAGGCCGGGAGCTTATCCTACGAGCAGTACTTC. This encodes CASSQAGSLSYEQYF.

CDR3 region: CASSLGSPTGAEAFF. The CDR3 DNA follows: TGTGCCAGCAGCTTGGGGAGCCCCACCGGGGCTGAAGCTTTCTTT. The rearrangement joins TRBV5-4 to TRBJ1-1; no definite D call. The germline V gene encodes CDR1 SGHNT and CDR2 YYREEE (reference sequence). Trimming took off 0 bases at V and 6 bases at J, with 15 bases between the two ends. CDR3 length: 15 amino acids.